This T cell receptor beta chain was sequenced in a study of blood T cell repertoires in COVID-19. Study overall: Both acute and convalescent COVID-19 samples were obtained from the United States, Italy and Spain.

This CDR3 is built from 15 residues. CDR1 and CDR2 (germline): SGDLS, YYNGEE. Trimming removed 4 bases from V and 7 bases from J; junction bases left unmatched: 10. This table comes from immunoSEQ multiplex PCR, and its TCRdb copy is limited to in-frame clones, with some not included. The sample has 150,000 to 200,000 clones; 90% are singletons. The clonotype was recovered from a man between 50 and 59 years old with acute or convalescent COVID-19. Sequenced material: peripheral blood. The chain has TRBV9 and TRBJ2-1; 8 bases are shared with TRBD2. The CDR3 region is CASSLQPGGINEQFF. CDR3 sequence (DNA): TGTGCCAGCAGCCTCCAACCGGGAGGGATAAATGAGCAGTTCTTC.